The clone carrying this T cell receptor beta chain was observed a few times. This sample includes further DNA sequences coding for the same CDR3. The investigators reverse transcribed all of the isolated RNA, so they sequenced expressed TCRB transcripts. The repertoire was sequenced with immunoSEQ multiplex PCR; TCRdb's copy has only in-frame clones and lacks some. Here the sample spans under 800,000 clones, around 15% being singletons. Germline V CDR1 and CDR2: MNHEY, SVGAGI. Trimming left V 2 bases short and J 6 bases short, with 8 bases between. The CDR3 has 13 amino acids. This entry belongs to a study of beta chain features in type 1 diabetes.

The chain employs TRBV6-5 and TRBJ1-5, with D possibly being TRBD1 (5 bases). The sequenced sample was naive CD4+ T cells from blood. The TCR originated in a man aged 18 to 29 in good health. The CDR3 nucleotides are TGTGCCAGCAGTTACGGCGGGGGTCAGCCCCAGCATTTT. It is translated as CASSYGGGQPQHF.